The 32 T cell receptor beta chains below come from one sample, sequenced in a study of OX40 agonist ivuxolimab in advanced cancers. Profiling relied on immunoSEQ multiplex PCR, and the TCRdb table lists in-frame clones only, not all of them. The data contain about 51,000 clones, 80% to 85% of them seen just once; the ten biggest clones take up around 2.9%. Sequenced material: CD4+ or CD8+ T cells sorted from blood, taken in a trial of the OX40 agonist ivuxolimab. These receptors all stem from an adult with an advanced solid tumor such as melanoma, head and neck, liver or kidney cancer.

The V gene is TRBV4-1, the J gene TRBJ1-2; D call uncertain. This CDR3 spans 15 amino acids. Germline loops: CDR1 MGHRA, CDR2 YSYEKL. V was shortened by 0 bases and J by 8 bases, with 16 bases between the two germline ends. The CDR3 here is CASSQDEAPSLGYTF. In DNA form, the CDR3 reads TGCGCCAGCAGCCAAGATGAAGCTCCTAGCTTAGGCTACACCTTC.

The V and J genes are TRBV6-5 and TRBJ2-1; 7 bases are a match to TRBD2. The CDR3 has 12 residues. Germline V gene lookup returns CDR1 MNHEY and CDR2 SVGAGI. V shed 5 bases and J 10 bases; nucleotides not matched to a gene: 5. The CDR3 bases are TGTGCCAGCAGTCGGCCGGGACTAGAGCAGTTCTTC. It encodes CASSRPGLEQFF.

The gene calls are TRBV9 and TRBJ1-1; 10 bases are a match to TRBD1. Per the germline V gene, CDR1 is SGDLS and CDR2 is YYNGEE. The CDR3 has 16 amino acids. The junction had 6 bases not matched to a gene; V was cut back by 0 bases and J by 4 bases. The CDR3: CASSVGTGGGGTEAFF. CDR3 nucleotide sequence: TGTGCCAGCAGCGTAGGGACAGGGGGAGGGGGCACTGAAGCTTTCTTT.

The CDR3 sequence: CASSRLAGGGELFF. Here the CDR3 DNA reads TGTGCCAGCAGCCGTCTAGCGGGGGGCGGGGAGCTGTTTTTT. This rearrangement joins TRBV9 to TRBJ2-2, with 11 bases matching TRBD2. The ends lost 4 bases at V and 7 bases at J; junction bases unmatched: 3. This CDR3 spans 14 amino acids. The germline V gene has CDR1 SGDLS and CDR2 YYNGEE.

The rearrangement joins TRBV18 to TRBJ2-1, with D maybe TRBD1 (7 bases). The germline V gene encodes CDR1 KGHSH and CDR2 LQKENI. Trimming left V 8 bases short and J 0 bases short, with 26 bases between. The CDR3 contains 19 residues. As DNA, the CDR3 is TGTGCCAGCCGCGGGACGGGACAGCTATTTATGAGCTCCTACAATGAGCAGTTCTTC. As protein: CASRGTGQLFMSSYNEQFF.

J is TRBJ2-2 and V is TRBV9; maybe TRBD2 (7 bases). The V end lost 4 bases, the J end lost 4 bases, and 14 bases lay between the germline ends. The germline V gene has CDR1 SGDLS and CDR2 YYNGEE. The CDR3 extends over 15 amino acids. The CDR3 region is CASSPKGGLTGELFF. Written as DNA, the CDR3 is TGTGCCAGCAGCCCCAAGGGGGGGCTCACCGGGGAGCTGTTTTTT.

A few counts support this clone. The chain has TRBV6-6 and TRBJ1-5; unclear D gene. The germline V gene encodes CDR1 MNHNY and CDR2 SVGAGI (reference sequence). This CDR3 contains 13 residues. Trimming stripped 4 bases from V and 0 bases from J, with 4 bases between. The CDR3 loop is CASSLSSNQPQHF. The CDR3 nucleotides read TGTGCCAGCAGTTTAAGTAGCAATCAGCCCCAGCATTTT.

The gene calls are TRBV19 and TRBJ1-1, with D possibly matching TRBD1 (5 bases). The V end was cut by 3 bases, the J end by 4 bases, with 18 bases between. Germline-derived CDR1 and CDR2 are LNHDA and SQIVND (reference sequence). The CDR3 contains 16 residues. The CDR3: CASSIPGGGGGTEAFF. As DNA, the CDR3 is TGTGCCAGTAGTATCCCCGGGGGGGGAGGTGGCACTGAAGCTTTCTTT.

The chain combines TRBV5-6 with TRBJ1-3, with 10 bases lining up with TRBD1. The CDR3 is made up of 16 amino acids. V trimming: 4 bases; J trimming: 1 base; junction bases outside the gene matches: 5. CDR1 is SGHDT and CDR2 is YYEEEE in the germline V gene. CDR3 loop: CASSVRDRGSGNTIYF. CDR3 DNA: TGTGCCAGCAGCGTCCGGGACAGGGGTTCTGGAAACACCATATATTTT.

This clone was detected only once. This sequence joins TRBV4-2 and TRBJ2-5; D may correspond to TRBD1 or TRBD2 (5 bases each). The CDR3 is 15 amino acids. Germline V gene lookup returns CDR1 LGHNA and CDR2 YNFKEQ. The ends were cut back, 0 bases at V and 5 bases at J, with 13 bases in the middle. This chain's CDR3 is CASSQETAGVETQYF. The CDR3 DNA reads as TGTGCCAGCAGCCAAGAGACAGCCGGGGTGGAGACCCAGTACTTC.

The rearrangement uses TRBV6-5 and TRBJ2-7; D might be TRBD1 (6 bases). The V and J ends lost 5 bases and 2 bases respectively, with 10 bases between them. CDR1 is MNHEY and CDR2 is SVGAGI in the germline V gene. This CDR3 has 13 amino acids. Written as DNA, the CDR3 is TGTGCCAGCAGTACCAGGGGAACCTACGAGCAGTACTTC. Translating gives CASSTRGTYEQYF.

The rearrangement links TRBV7-9 to TRBJ2-5; D unresolved. Trimming pared 4 bases from V and 0 bases from J, leaving 6 bases between. The CDR3 has 13 amino acids. Germline V gene data show CDR1 as SEHNR and CDR2 as FQNEAQ (reference sequence). The CDR3 sequence is CASSYSDQETQYF. CDR3 nucleotides: TGTGCCAGCAGCTACTCGGACCAAGAGACCCAGTACTTC.

In this sample, this clone turned up a few times. The J gene is TRBJ1-5, the V gene TRBV5-3, with unresolved D. TRBV5-3 is annotated as an ORF whose role is uncertain. The length of the CDR3 is 14 residues. V lost 3 bases and J 0 bases, leaving 7 bases between the germline ends. This chain's CDR3 is CARSWTVSNQPQHF. Written as DNA, the CDR3 is TGTGCCAGAAGCTGGACGGTTAGCAATCAGCCCCAGCATTTT.

The chain uses TRBV9 and TRBJ1-3; TRBD1 might be the D (6 bases). V was trimmed by 1 base and J by 0 bases, leaving 14 bases between them. The CDR3 runs 17 residues. CDR1 and CDR2 (germline): SGDLS, YYNGEE. The CDR3 here is CASSVHEQGFSGNTIYF. Written as DNA, the CDR3 is TGTGCCAGCAGCGTACACGAACAGGGATTCTCTGGAAACACCATATATTTT.

This clone has just a few counts. This chain uses TRBV28 with TRBJ1-6, with TRBD1 matching over 10 bases. The length of the CDR3 is 14 residues. The junction had 3 bases not matched to a gene; V was cut back by 6 bases and J by 7 bases. Germline-derived CDR1 and CDR2 are MDHEN and SYDVKM. As DNA, the CDR3 is TGTGCCAGCAGCCTGGGACAGGGGAATTCACCCCTCCACTTT. Amino acids: CASSLGQGNSPLHF.

The chain recombines TRBV13 with TRBJ1-6; TRBD1 might be the D (6 bases). The CDR3 is 15 residues long. Between the trimmed V and J ends, which lost 5 bases and 7 bases, there was a span of 15 bases. CDR1 is PRHDT and CDR2 is FYEKMQ in the germline V gene (reference sequence). The CDR3 is CASSRRGSGNSPLHF. CDR3 bases: TGTGCCAGCAGCCGTAGGGGGAGCGGGAATTCACCCCTCCACTTT.

The V call is TRBV6-5, the J call TRBJ1-5; D gene uncertain. The germline V gene encodes CDR1 MNHEY and CDR2 SVGAGI. V was clipped by 6 bases and J by 0 bases, with 12 bases between them. The CDR3 extends over 15 amino acids. The CDR3 loop is CASRATHNSNQPQHF. In DNA, the CDR3 is TGTGCCAGCAGAGCGACACATAATAGCAATCAGCCCCAGCATTTT.

This rearrangement joins TRBV5-1 to TRBJ2-5; 8 nucleotides align to TRBD2. CDR1 and CDR2 (germline): SGHRS, YFSETQ. After removal of 6 bases from V and 5 bases from J, the junction contained 3 bases not matched to a gene. The CDR3 has 12 amino acids. CDR3 sequence (DNA): TGCGCCAGCACCGGGGGGGATGAGACCCAGTACTTC. This gives the protein CASTGGDETQYF.

The gene calls are TRBV29-1 and TRBJ1-4; 7 bases fit TRBD1. This CDR3 comprises 13 residues. In germline, CDR1 is SQVTM, CDR2 ANQGSEA. V dropped 4 bases and J dropped 6; count of bases not matched to a gene: 5. CDR3 bases: TGCAGCGTTGCGGGACAGACACATGAAAAACTGTTTTTT. Amino acids: CSVAGQTHEKLFF.

This clone was detected once. The V and J genes are TRBV14 and TRBJ2-5; unclear D gene. This CDR3 spans 13 amino acids. The V and J ends lost 5 bases and 5 bases respectively, with 12 bases between them. Germline V lookup: CDR1 SGHDN, CDR2 FVKESK. CDR3 loop: CASSGIGYETQYF. As DNA, the CDR3 is TGTGCCAGCAGCGGAATAGGATACGAGACCCAGTACTTC.

This clone has a single count. The chain's CDR3 is CASGRQGSRMNTEAFF. CDR3 nucleotides: TGTGCTAGTGGCCGCCAGGGGTCTCGCATGAACACTGAAGCTTTCTTT. The chain has TRBV12-5 and TRBJ1-1; TRBD1 might be the D (6 bases). The CDR3 is made up of 16 amino acids. Germline values: CDR1 LGHNT, CDR2 FRNRAP. V shed 6 bases and J shed 0 bases, with 17 bases lying between them.

The chain carries TRBV5-4 and TRBJ2-3; 11 nucleotides match TRBD2. The junction had 4 bases not matched to a gene; V was cut back by 0 bases and J by 4 bases. CDR1 is SGHNT, CDR2 YYREEE, per germline (reference sequence). The CDR3 has 16 residues. CDR3: CASSLGLAGGADTQYF. For the CDR3, the DNA is TGTGCCAGCAGCTTGGGCCTAGCGGGGGGAGCAGATACGCAGTATTTT. Variable domain in full (rest from reference TRBV5-4 and TRBJ2-3): ETGVTQSPTHLIKTRGQQVTLRCSSQSGHNTVSWYQQALGQGPQFIFQYYREEENGRGNFPPRFSGLQFPNYSSELNVNALELDDSALYLCASSLGLAGGADTQYFGPGTRLTVL.

The chain combines TRBV5-1 with TRBJ1-6; D is possibly TRBD1 (5 bases). The ends were cut back, 4 bases at V and 7 bases at J, with 21 bases in the middle. The germline V gene encodes CDR1 SGHRS and CDR2 YFSETQ. The CDR3 is 17 residues long. CDR3 nucleotide sequence: TGCGCCAGCAGCATACGACAGCCAAATCACCCGAATTCACCCCTCCACTTT. It yields the protein CASSIRQPNHPNSPLHF.

The chain employs TRBV5-1 and TRBJ1-4; D is unresolved. The CDR3 is made up of 12 amino acids. V lost 4 bases to trimming and J lost 5 bases, with 6 bases between them. Germline CDR1 is SGHRS and CDR2 is YFSETQ. The CDR3 region is CASSVRNEKLFF. The CDR3 DNA sequence: TGCGCCAGCAGCGTCAGGAATGAAAAACTGTTTTTT.

The rearrangement joins TRBV6-1 to TRBJ1-2; 10 bases align to TRBD1. V was clipped by 6 bases and J by 7 bases; unmatched bases: 5. The CDR3 has 13 amino acids. CDR1 and CDR2 (germline): MNHNS, SASEGT. The DNA for the CDR3 is TGTGCCAGCAGACCCGGGACAGGGGTTGGCTACACCTTC. This encodes CASRPGTGVGYTF.

This clone was found once. The gene calls are TRBV2 and TRBJ1-1; 7 bases align to TRBD1. V lost 2 bases and J lost 6; bases outside the gene matches: 12. Germline V gene data show CDR1 as SNHLY and CDR2 as FYNNEI. The CDR3 contains 16 residues. The CDR3 DNA is TGTGCCAGCAGTGAAACTTTAGGAAGGGGGCTTGCTGAAGCTTTCTTT. Residues: CASSETLGRGLAEAFF.

This chain joins TRBV9 and TRBJ1-6; tentative D call: TRBD1 (6 bases). Germline CDR1 SGDLS, CDR2 YYNGEE. V lost 4 bases and J 2 bases, leaving 10 bases between the germline ends. This CDR3 contains 15 residues. The CDR3 loop is CASSPTGTYNSPLHF. The CDR3, as DNA: TGTGCCAGCAGCCCCACAGGGACCTATAATTCACCCCTCCACTTT.

V gene TRBV7-2 combines with J gene TRBJ1-3; tentatively, D is TRBD1 (6 bases). The CDR3 spans 16 residues. Trimming pared 1 base from V and 3 bases from J, leaving 13 bases between. Per the germline V gene, CDR1 is SGHTA and CDR2 is FQGNSA. CDR3 in DNA: TGTGCCAGCAGCTTAGGGGGGGCCGGCGGTGGAAACACCATATATTTT. Residues: CASSLGGAGGGNTIYF.

The sample holds one count of this clone. The chain recombines TRBV4-1 with TRBJ1-2; possibly TRBD1 for D (6 bases). Per germline, CDR1 MGHRA and CDR2 YSYEKL. There are 15 residues in the CDR3. The V gene lost 3 bases and the J gene lost 1 base, with 12 bases spanning the gap. In nucleotides, the CDR3 is TGCGCCAGCAGCCAGAGGGGGTCTTTTAACTATGGCTACACCTTC. Its translation is CASSQRGSFNYGYTF.

The gene calls are TRBV14 and TRBJ2-1; 11 bases match TRBD2. Germline CDR1 SGHDN, CDR2 FVKESK. This CDR3 region has 16 residues. V shed 3 bases, J shed 2 bases, and the junction held 3 bases outside the gene matches. The CDR3 loop is CASSQLAGGTYNEQFF. CDR3 nucleotides: TGTGCCAGCAGCCAGCTAGCGGGGGGAACCTACAATGAGCAGTTCTTC.

The chain uses TRBV29-1 and TRBJ2-5; possible D gene TRBD1, 6 bases. The germline CDR1 and CDR2 sequences are SQVTM and ANQGSEA. Trimming pared 7 bases from V and 6 bases from J, leaving 15 bases between. The CDR3 totals 12 residues. Here the CDR3 reads CSGAGAVQTQYF. CDR3 in DNA: TGCAGCGGCGCAGGGGCGGTTCAGACCCAGTACTTC.

The chain carries TRBV6-5 and TRBJ1-6, with no clear D. Germline V gene lookup returns CDR1 MNHEY and CDR2 SVGAGI. V was cut by 8 bases and J by 7 bases, with 9 bases left in between. CDR3 length: 12 residues. The CDR3 spells CASCRPNSPLHF. The CDR3 region has the DNA TGTGCCAGCTGTAGGCCGAATTCACCCCTCCACTTT.